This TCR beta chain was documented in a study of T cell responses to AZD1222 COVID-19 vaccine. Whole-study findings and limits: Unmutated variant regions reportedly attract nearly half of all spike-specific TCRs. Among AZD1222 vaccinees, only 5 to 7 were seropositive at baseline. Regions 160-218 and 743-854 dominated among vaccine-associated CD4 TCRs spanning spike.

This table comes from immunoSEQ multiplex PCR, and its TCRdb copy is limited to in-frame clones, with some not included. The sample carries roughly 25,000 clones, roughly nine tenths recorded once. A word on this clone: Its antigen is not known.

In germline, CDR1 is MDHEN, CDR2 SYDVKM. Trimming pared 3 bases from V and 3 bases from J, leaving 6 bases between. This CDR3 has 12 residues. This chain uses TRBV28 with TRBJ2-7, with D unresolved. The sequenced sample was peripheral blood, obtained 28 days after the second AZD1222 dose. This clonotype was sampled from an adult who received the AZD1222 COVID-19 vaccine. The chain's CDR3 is CASSLDFYEQYF. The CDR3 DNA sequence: TGTGCCAGCAGTTTGGATTTCTACGAGCAGTACTTC.